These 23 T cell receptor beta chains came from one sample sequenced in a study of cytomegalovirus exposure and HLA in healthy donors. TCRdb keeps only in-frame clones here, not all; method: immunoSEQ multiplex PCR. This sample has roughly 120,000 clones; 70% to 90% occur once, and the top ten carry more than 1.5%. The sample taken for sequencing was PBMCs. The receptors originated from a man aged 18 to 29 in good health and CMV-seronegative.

The DNA for the CDR3 is TGTGCCAGCAGGAGAACAGGGATTGGAGAGTACTTC. It is translated as CASRRTGIGEYF. The chain employs TRBV6-5 and TRBJ2-7; weak D call: TRBD1 (6 bases). Germline CDR1 and CDR2: MNHEY and SVGAGI. Trimming shortened V by 6 bases and J by 11 bases, and 17 bases separated the two germline ends. The CDR3 runs to 12 residues.

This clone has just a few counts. CDR3 sequence: CASSLDSNQPQHF. CDR3 bases: TGTGCCAGCAGTTTAGATAGCAATCAGCCCCAGCATTTT. The rearrangement joins TRBV6-4 to TRBJ1-5; no definite D call. Trimming shortened V by 5 bases and J by 0 bases, and 5 bases separated the two germline ends. The CDR3 sequence is 13 residues long. Germline CDR1 reads MRHNA; CDR2 reads SNTAGT.

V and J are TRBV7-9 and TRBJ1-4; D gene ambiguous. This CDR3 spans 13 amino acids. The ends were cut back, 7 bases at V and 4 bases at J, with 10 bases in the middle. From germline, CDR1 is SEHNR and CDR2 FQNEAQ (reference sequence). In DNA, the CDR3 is TGTGCCAGCAACCCGGGGTATAATGAAAAACTGTTTTTT. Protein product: CASNPGYNEKLFF.

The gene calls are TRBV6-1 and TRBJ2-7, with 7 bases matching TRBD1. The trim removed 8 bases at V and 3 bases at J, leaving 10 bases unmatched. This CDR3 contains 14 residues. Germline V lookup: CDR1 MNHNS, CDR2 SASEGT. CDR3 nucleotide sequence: TGTGCCAGCCGGAGACAGGGTAGCGTCTACGAGCAGTACTTC. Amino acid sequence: CASRRQGSVYEQYF.

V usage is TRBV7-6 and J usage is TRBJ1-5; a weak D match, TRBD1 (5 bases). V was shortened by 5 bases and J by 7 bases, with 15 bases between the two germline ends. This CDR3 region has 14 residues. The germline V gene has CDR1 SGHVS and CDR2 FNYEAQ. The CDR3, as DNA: TGTGCCAGCAGCCGCGACAGCGAGGACCAGCCCCAGCATTTT. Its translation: CASSRDSEDQPQHF.

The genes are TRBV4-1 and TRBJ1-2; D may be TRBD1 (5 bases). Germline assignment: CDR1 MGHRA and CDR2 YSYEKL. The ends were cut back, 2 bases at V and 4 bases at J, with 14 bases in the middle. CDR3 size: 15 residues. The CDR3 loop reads CASSQQWEGSYGYTF. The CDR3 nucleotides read TGCGCCAGCAGCCAACAATGGGAGGGGAGCTATGGCTACACCTTC.

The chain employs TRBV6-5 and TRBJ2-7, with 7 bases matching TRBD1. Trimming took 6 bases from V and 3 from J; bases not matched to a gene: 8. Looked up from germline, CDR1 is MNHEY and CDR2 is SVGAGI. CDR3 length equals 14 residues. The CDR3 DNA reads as TGTGCCAGCAGGTACCGGGACAGAGACTACGAGCAGTACTTC. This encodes CASRYRDRDYEQYF.

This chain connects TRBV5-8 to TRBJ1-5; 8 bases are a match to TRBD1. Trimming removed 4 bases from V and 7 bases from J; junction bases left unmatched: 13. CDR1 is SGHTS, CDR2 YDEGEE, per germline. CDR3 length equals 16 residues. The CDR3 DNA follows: TGTGCCAGCAGCACTGGACAGGGACTGGTAGGGCAGCCCCAGCATTTT. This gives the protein CASSTGQGLVGQPQHF.

Here the CDR3 DNA reads TGTGCCAGCTCATTAACAGGGATCAATCAGCCCCAGCATTTT. Protein: CASSLTGINQPQHF. This chain connects TRBV18 to TRBJ1-5; D may be TRBD1 (6 bases). In germline, CDR1 is KGHSH, CDR2 LQKENI. CDR3 size: 14 residues. The germline V and J ends were trimmed by 5 bases and 3 bases, with 11 bases remaining between them.

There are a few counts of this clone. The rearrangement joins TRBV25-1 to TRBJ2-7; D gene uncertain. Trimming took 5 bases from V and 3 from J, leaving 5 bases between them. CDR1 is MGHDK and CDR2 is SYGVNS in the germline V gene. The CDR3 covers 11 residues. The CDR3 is CASSSIYEQYF. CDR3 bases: TGTGCCAGCAGTTCCATCTACGAGCAGTACTTC.

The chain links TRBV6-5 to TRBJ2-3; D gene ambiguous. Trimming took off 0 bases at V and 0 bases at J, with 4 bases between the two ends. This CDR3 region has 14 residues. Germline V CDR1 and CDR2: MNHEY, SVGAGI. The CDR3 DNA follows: TGTGCCAGCAGTTACTCTTCAAGCACAGATACGCAGTATTTT. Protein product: CASSYSSSTDTQYF.

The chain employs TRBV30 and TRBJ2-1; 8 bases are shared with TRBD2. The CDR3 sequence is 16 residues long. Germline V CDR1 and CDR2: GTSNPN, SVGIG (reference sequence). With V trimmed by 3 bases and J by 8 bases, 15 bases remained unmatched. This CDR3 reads CAWRRLATQPSDEQFF. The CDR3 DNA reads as TGTGCCTGGAGGCGACTAGCGACCCAGCCCTCGGATGAGCAGTTCTTC.

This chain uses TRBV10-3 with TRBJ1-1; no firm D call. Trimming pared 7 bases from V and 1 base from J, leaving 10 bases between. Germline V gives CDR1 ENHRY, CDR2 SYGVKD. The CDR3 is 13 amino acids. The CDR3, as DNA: TGTGCCATCACAAGCCGAAAGAACACTGAAGCTTTCTTT. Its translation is CAITSRKNTEAFF.

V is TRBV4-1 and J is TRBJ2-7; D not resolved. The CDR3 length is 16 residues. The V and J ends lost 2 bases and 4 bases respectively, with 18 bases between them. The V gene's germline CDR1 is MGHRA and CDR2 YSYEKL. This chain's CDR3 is CASSQNLRERGYEQYF. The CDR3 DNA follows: TGCGCCAGCAGCCAAAATTTAAGAGAAAGAGGTTACGAGCAGTACTTC.

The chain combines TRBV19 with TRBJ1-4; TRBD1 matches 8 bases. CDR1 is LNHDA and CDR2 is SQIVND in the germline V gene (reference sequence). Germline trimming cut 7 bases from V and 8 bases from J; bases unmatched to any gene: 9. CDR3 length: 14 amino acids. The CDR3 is CASNQDRVGEKLFF. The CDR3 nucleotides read TGTGCCAGTAACCAGGACAGGGTCGGAGAAAAACTGTTTTTT.

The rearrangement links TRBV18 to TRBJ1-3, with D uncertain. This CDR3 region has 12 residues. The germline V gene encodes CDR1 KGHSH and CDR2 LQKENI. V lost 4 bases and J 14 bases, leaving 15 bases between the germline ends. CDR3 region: CASSLKMRPVYF. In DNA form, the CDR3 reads TGTGCCAGCTCACTTAAAATGAGGCCCGTATATTTT.

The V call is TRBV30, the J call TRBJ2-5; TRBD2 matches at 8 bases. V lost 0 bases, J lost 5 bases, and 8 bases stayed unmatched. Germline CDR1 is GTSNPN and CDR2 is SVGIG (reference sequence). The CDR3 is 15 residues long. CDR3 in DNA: TGTGCCTGGAGTGTAACCCCGCAGCGGGAGGAGACCCAGTACTTC. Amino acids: CAWSVTPQREETQYF.

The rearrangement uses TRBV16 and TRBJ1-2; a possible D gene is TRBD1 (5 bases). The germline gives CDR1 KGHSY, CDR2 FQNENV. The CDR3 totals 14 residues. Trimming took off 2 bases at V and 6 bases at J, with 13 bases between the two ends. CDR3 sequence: CASSQRRGSDGYTF. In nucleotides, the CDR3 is TGTGCCAGCAGCCAACGGCGGGGGAGCGATGGCTACACCTTC.

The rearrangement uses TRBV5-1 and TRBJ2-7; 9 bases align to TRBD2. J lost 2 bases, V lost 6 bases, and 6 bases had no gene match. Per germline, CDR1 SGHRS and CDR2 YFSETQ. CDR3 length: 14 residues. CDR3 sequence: CASNPTSGTYEQYF. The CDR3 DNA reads TGCGCCAGCAATCCGACTAGCGGAACCTACGAGCAGTACTTC.

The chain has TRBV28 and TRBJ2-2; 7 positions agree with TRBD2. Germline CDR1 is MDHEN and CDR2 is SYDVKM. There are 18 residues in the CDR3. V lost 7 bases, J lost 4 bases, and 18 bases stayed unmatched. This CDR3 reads CASILEARRPGGTGELFF. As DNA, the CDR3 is TGTGCCAGCATCTTAGAGGCCCGGAGGCCGGGGGGCACCGGGGAGCTGTTTTTT. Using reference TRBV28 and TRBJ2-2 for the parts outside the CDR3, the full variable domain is DVKVTQSSRYLVKRTGEKVFLECVQDMDHENMFWYRQDPGLGLRLIYFSYDVKMKEKGDIPEGYSVSREKKERFSLILESASTNQTSMYLCASILEARRPGGTGELFFGEGSRLTVL.

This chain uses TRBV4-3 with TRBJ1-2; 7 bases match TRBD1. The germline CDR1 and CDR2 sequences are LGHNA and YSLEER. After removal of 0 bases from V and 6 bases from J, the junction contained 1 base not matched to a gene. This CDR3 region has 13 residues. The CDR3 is CASSQERGHGYTF. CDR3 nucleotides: TGCGCCAGCAGCCAAGAGAGGGGGCATGGCTACACCTTC.

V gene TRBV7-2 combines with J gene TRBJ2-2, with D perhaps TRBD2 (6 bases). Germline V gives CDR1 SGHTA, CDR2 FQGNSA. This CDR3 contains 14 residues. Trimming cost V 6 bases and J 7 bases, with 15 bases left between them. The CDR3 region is CASRRLVGGGELFF. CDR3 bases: TGTGCCAGCAGACGACTTGTGGGAGGCGGGGAGCTGTTTTTT.

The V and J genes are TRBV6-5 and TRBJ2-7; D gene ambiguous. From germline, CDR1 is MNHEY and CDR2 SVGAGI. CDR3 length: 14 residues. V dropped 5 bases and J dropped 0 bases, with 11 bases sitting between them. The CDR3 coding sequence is TGTGCCAGCAGTGAGGTTGGAAGCTCCTACGAGCAGTACTTC. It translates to CASSEVGSSYEQYF.